This passage covers 27 T cell receptor beta chains from one sample sequenced in a study of CD8+ T cells in alopecia areata. Following extraction, RNA underwent reverse transcription to cDNA, which served as the sequencing template. Some clones are missing from TCRdb's copy, which holds only in-frame ones; the method was immunoSEQ multiplex PCR. The sample consists of about 280,000 clones, about 62% of them appearing once. As for treatment: oral pan-JAK inhibitor, 5-10 mg twice daily. The sample in question was CD4+ T cells sorted from blood, obtained at week 24, from a patient treated with tofacitinib. These TCRs come from a human donor with alopecia areata.

This clone has only a few counts. This chain uses TRBV29-1 with TRBJ2-6; D remains ambiguous. CDR1 and CDR2 (germline): SQVTM, ANQGSEA. This CDR3 has 16 residues. V lost 7 bases and J 1 base, leaving 17 bases between the germline ends. The CDR3 bases are TGCAGCGCCTCTCTGTTCGGTCAATCTGGGGCCAACGTCCTGACTTTC. Translation: CSASLFGQSGANVLTF.

The V gene is TRBV30, the J gene TRBJ1-1; the D gene is possibly TRBD1 (5 bases). Trimming cost V 2 bases and J 7 bases, with 11 bases left between them. Germline V gene lookup returns CDR1 GTSNPN and CDR2 SVGIG (reference sequence). The CDR3 extends over 12 amino acids. The CDR3 sequence: CAWSPRQLEAFF. The CDR3 DNA follows: TGTGCCTGGAGTCCGCGACAGCTTGAAGCTTTCTTT. Combining the CDR3 with reference TRBV30 and TRBJ1-1 gives the whole variable domain SQTIHQWPATLVQPVGSPLSLECTVEGTSNPNLYWYRQAAGRGLQLLFYSVGIGQISSEVPQNLSASRPQDRQFILSSKKLLLSDSGFYLCAWSPRQLEAFFGQGTRLTVV.

This clone has just a few counts. V gene TRBV29-1 combines with J gene TRBJ1-5; D ambiguous. V was trimmed by 5 bases and J by 0 bases, leaving 11 bases between them. Germline CDR1 SQVTM, CDR2 ANQGSEA. The CDR3 has 14 residues. CDR3 sequence (DNA): TGCAGCGTTCTCGTAGGAAATAGCAATCAGCCCCAGCATTTT. Protein product: CSVLVGNSNQPQHF.

This clone was picked up a small number of times. The same CDR3 arises from other DNA sequences in this sample as well. The gene calls are TRBV7-2 and TRBJ2-1; no reliable D call. The CDR3 runs to 11 residues. The germline CDR1 and CDR2 sequences are SGHTA and FQGNSA. V lost 1 base to trimming and J lost 10 bases, with 5 bases between them. CDR3 coding DNA: TGTGCCAGCAGCTTAGGAGGAGAGCAGTTCTTC. It is translated as CASSLGGEQFF.

The chain uses TRBV5-1 and TRBJ1-1; D unresolved. Deletions cut 0 bases from V and 3 bases from J, with 6 bases between. There are 13 residues in the CDR3. Germline V lookup: CDR1 SGHRS, CDR2 YFSETQ. CDR3 bases: TGCGCCAGCAGCTTGGGAGTGGACACTGAAGCTTTCTTT. As protein: CASSLGVDTEAFF.

The rearrangement uses TRBV5-5 and TRBJ2-5, with a possible D match to TRBD1 (6 bases). V gave up 1 base and J gave up 2 bases, with 9 bases separating them. Germline V gives CDR1 SGHKS, CDR2 YYEKEE (reference sequence). The CDR3 extends over 14 amino acids. Written as DNA, the CDR3 is TGTGCCAGCAGCTTGAGCGGACAGCAAGAGACCCAGTACTTC. The encoded protein is CASSLSGQQETQYF. The full variable domain, with the rest looked up from reference TRBV5-5 and TRBJ2-5, is DAGVTQSPTHLIKTRGQQVTLRCSPISGHKSVSWYQQVLGQGPQFIFQYYEKEERGRGNFPDRFSARQFPNYSSELNVNALLLGDSALYLCASSLSGQQETQYFGPGTRLLVL.

This chain uses TRBV6-1 with TRBJ2-3; 10 bases line up with TRBD1. In germline, CDR1 is MNHNS, CDR2 SASEGT. J lost 1 base, V lost 8 bases, and 3 bases had no gene match. The length of the CDR3 is 14 residues. CDR3 sequence: CASGDRGGTDTQYF. The CDR3, as DNA: TGTGCCAGCGGGGACAGGGGTGGCACAGATACGCAGTATTTT.

The sample holds one count of this clone. V is TRBV10-3 and J is TRBJ2-5; 8 positions agree with TRBD2. The trim removed 2 bases at V and 3 bases at J, leaving 8 bases unmatched. The CDR3 runs to 16 residues. Germline V CDR1 and CDR2: ENHRY, SYGVKD. The CDR3, as DNA: TGTGCCATCAGTGAGGGCCCTGCAGCGGGGGAAGAGACCCAGTACTTC. Translating it yields CAISEGPAAGEETQYF.

This chain joins TRBV29-1 and TRBJ2-3, with TRBD1 matching over 9 bases. The CDR3 has 16 amino acids. The ends lost 2 bases at V and 3 bases at J; junction bases unmatched: 9. The germline gives CDR1 SQVTM, CDR2 ANQGSEA. The CDR3 region has the DNA TGCAGCGTTGAATCCCCGGGGACAGGGCAGACAGATACGCAGTATTTT. It translates to CSVESPGTGQTDTQYF.

This rearrangement joins TRBV29-1 to TRBJ2-5; perhaps TRBD2 as D (6 bases). The CDR3 consists of 14 residues. Trimming stripped 7 bases from V and 2 bases from J, with 17 bases between. Germline CDR1 SQVTM, CDR2 ANQGSEA. CDR3 loop: CSATSPRGQETQYF. DNA for the CDR3: TGCAGCGCAACGAGCCCACGGGGGCAAGAGACCCAGTACTTC.

About this clone itself: Other DNA variants within this sample encode the same CDR3. V and J are TRBV29-1 and TRBJ1-5, with D maybe TRBD1 (5 bases). Deletions cut 5 bases from V and 2 bases from J, with 10 bases between. There are 13 residues in the CDR3. From germline, CDR1 is SQVTM and CDR2 ANQGSEA. In DNA, the CDR3 is TGCAGCGTTCGGCAGGGCGGCAATCAGCCCCAGCATTTT. Residues: CSVRQGGNQPQHF.

V gene TRBV7-9 combines with J gene TRBJ1-6; D is undetermined. Trimming removed 0 bases from V and 9 bases from J, with 3 bases in between. The CDR3 spans 12 residues. Germline assignment: CDR1 SEHNR and CDR2 FQNEAQ (reference sequence). CDR3 nucleotides: TGTGCCAGCAGCTTAGCAGGTTCACCCCTCCACTTT. Protein sequence: CASSLAGSPLHF.

The chain links TRBV7-2 to TRBJ1-1; 7 positions agree with TRBD1. Germline V gene sequence: CDR1 SGHTA, CDR2 FQGNSA. There are 15 residues in the CDR3. Unmatched junction bases numbered 4, after V lost 2 bases and J lost 1 base. CDR3 amino acids: CASSLPGQKNTEAFF. CDR3 nucleotides: TGTGCCAGCAGCTTACCGGGACAGAAGAACACTGAAGCTTTCTTT.

This clone was seen only a few times. The rearrangement uses TRBV11-2 and TRBJ2-1; 9 bases line up with TRBD1. The ends lost 2 bases at V and 7 bases at J; junction bases unmatched: 6. The CDR3 covers 15 residues. CDR1 is SGHAT and CDR2 is FQNNGV in the germline V gene. As DNA, the CDR3 is TGTGCCAGCAGCTTAATGACAGGGGGTAAGAATGAGCAGTTCTTC. Its translation is CASSLMTGGKNEQFF.

This chain links TRBV10-3 with TRBJ2-5; a possible D gene is TRBD2 (7 bases). Trimming left V 0 bases short and J 6 bases short, with 14 bases between. Germline V gene lookup returns CDR1 ENHRY and CDR2 SYGVKD. This CDR3 region has 15 residues. The CDR3 DNA is TGTGCCATCAGTGAGTCGAACAGGGAGGGAAAGACCCAGTACTTC. Amino acid sequence: CAISESNREGKTQYF.

This clone turned up a few times. The chain employs TRBV10-3 and TRBJ2-2; D may correspond to TRBD1 or TRBD2 (5 bases each). This CDR3 contains 13 residues. Germline loops: CDR1 ENHRY, CDR2 SYGVKD. V dropped 8 bases and J dropped 7 bases, with 14 bases sitting between them. The CDR3 DNA reads TGTGCCATCGGACCCAGGGACGGCGGGGAGCTGTTTTTT. Protein product: CAIGPRDGGELFF.

This chain links TRBV5-4 with TRBJ2-1, with D perhaps matching TRBD2 (7 bases). V shed 4 bases and J shed 5 bases, with 19 bases lying between them. The CDR3 loop spans 16 amino acids. From germline, CDR1 is SGHNT and CDR2 YYREEE (reference sequence). As DNA, the CDR3 is TGTGCCAGCAGCCTCCGAGGGGGGGAGCCCAACAATGAGCAGTTCTTC. Its protein product is CASSLRGGEPNNEQFF.

The CDR3 region has the DNA TGTGCCAGCAGGTCCTCCGGGGGTGGCTACACCTTC. Translating gives CASRSSGGGYTF. J is TRBJ1-2 and V is TRBV11-2, with D perhaps matching TRBD1 (5 bases). The CDR3 spans 12 residues. CDR1 SGHAT and CDR2 FQNNGV come from the germline V gene. The V gene lost 6 bases and the J gene lost 7 bases, with 12 bases spanning the gap. The full variable domain, its missing parts supplied by reference TRBV11-2 and TRBJ1-2, is EAGVAQSPRYKIIEKRQSVAFWCNPISGHATLYWYQQILGQGPKLLIQFQNNGVVDDSQLPKDRFSAERLKGVDSTLKIQPAKLEDSAVYLCASRSSGGGYTFGSGTRLTVV.

This sequence joins TRBV14 and TRBJ1-4; TRBD1 is a possible D gene (5 bases). Trimming shortened V by 0 bases and J by 7 bases, and 15 bases separated the two germline ends. Germline CDR1 SGHDN, CDR2 FVKESK. The CDR3 is 16 residues long. CDR3 loop: CASSQDRGGRGEKLFF. The CDR3, as DNA: TGTGCCAGCAGCCAAGATCGGGGGGGAAGAGGTGAAAAACTGTTTTTT.

About this clone: At one end, the junction sequence differs from germline, possibly due to a read error. The chain links TRBV7-7 to TRBJ2-1, with TRBD1 matching 10 bases. This CDR3 has 13 amino acids. Germline CDR1 is SSHAT and CDR2 is FNYEAQ (reference sequence). The CDR3, as DNA: TGTGCTAGCAGCAGGGGACAGGGGAATGAGCAGTTCTTC. Translation: CASSRGQGNEQFF.

The chain carries TRBV5-1 and TRBJ2-5; maybe TRBD2 (6 bases). Trimming took off 3 bases at V and 2 bases at J, with 8 bases between the two ends. Germline-derived CDR1 and CDR2 are SGHRS and YFSETQ. The CDR3 spans 13 residues. CDR3 bases: TGCGCCAGCAGCTCGGGAGTTCAAGAGACCCAGTACTTC. Its translation: CASSSGVQETQYF.

This chain links TRBV4-2 with TRBJ1-1; no reliable D call. Germline V gene sequence: CDR1 LGHNA, CDR2 YNFKEQ. The CDR3 loop spans 14 amino acids. Trimming left V 6 bases short and J 1 base short, with 12 bases between. The CDR3 region has the DNA TGTGCCAGCAGTCCCGGCACTGGGAACACTGAAGCTTTCTTT. Protein sequence: CASSPGTGNTEAFF.

This clone was recorded only once. The chain uses TRBV4-1 and TRBJ1-6; D unresolved. Germline CDR1 reads MGHRA; CDR2 reads YSYEKL. V shed 0 bases and J shed 9 bases, with 6 bases lying between them. This CDR3 spans 13 amino acids. The DNA of the CDR3 is TGCGCCAGCAGCCAAGAGTGGGGTTCACCCCTCCACTTT. It translates to CASSQEWGSPLHF.

This clone was counted only a few times. The rearrangement joins TRBV4-1 to TRBJ2-3, with D possibly matching TRBD1 (6 bases). Trimming removed 2 bases from V and 6 bases from J, with 12 bases in between. In germline, CDR1 is MGHRA, CDR2 YSYEKL. The CDR3 loop spans 14 amino acids. CDR3 protein: CASSQPDSRDTQYF. CDR3 nucleotide sequence: TGCGCCAGCAGCCAACCGGACAGTAGGGATACGCAGTATTTT.

The rearrangement links TRBV28 to TRBJ1-5; D remains ambiguous. CDR1 MDHEN and CDR2 SYDVKM come from the germline V gene. CDR3 length: 11 residues. V was shortened by 8 bases and J by 5 bases, with 7 bases between the two germline ends. Here the CDR3 reads CASSDDQPQHF. Here the CDR3 DNA reads TGTGCCAGCTCGGACGATCAGCCCCAGCATTTT.

The chain has TRBV27 and TRBJ2-7, with 8 bases aligning to TRBD2. The CDR3 extends over 14 amino acids. Germline lookup yields CDR1 MNHEY and CDR2 SMNVEV (reference sequence). The V segment lost 5 bases and the J segment 0 bases; nucleotides outside the gene matches: 3. CDR3: CASSRGGSSYEQYF. The CDR3 coding sequence is TGTGCCAGCAGTCGCGGGGGGTCCTCCTACGAGCAGTACTTC.

The chain uses TRBV4-2 and TRBJ2-7; possible D gene TRBD2, 6 bases. Germline CDR1 reads LGHNA; CDR2 reads YNFKEQ. The germline V and J ends were trimmed by 4 bases and 2 bases, with 18 bases remaining between them. The length of the CDR3 is 16 residues. The CDR3 protein is CASSRGLSSATYEQYF. CDR3 sequence (DNA): TGTGCCAGCAGCCGGGGACTCAGCTCAGCGACCTACGAGCAGTACTTC.